This TCR beta chain was found in a study of cytomegalovirus exposure and HLA in healthy donors. Worth noting for this clone: Its antigen is not identified.

60 Vbeta and 13 Jbeta primers were used in PCR. The repertoire was sequenced with immunoSEQ multiplex PCR; TCRdb's copy has only in-frame clones and lacks some. The sample data list about 160,000 clones. Germline values: CDR1 SEHNR, CDR2 FQNEAQ (reference sequence). The germline V and J ends were trimmed by 10 bases and 5 bases, with 14 bases remaining between them. The length of the CDR3 is 12 residues. Whole-study findings and limits: Being indistinguishable, some V segments were excluded, TRBV6-2 and TRBV6-3 among them.

The chain links TRBV7-9 to TRBJ1-2; D may be TRBD1 (5 bases). The sequenced material came from PBMCs. The source is a woman aged 55-69 years in good health and CMV-seronegative. The CDR3 DNA reads as TGTGCCACCAAAGGGGCTGAGTATGGCTACACCTTC. It yields the protein CATKGAEYGYTF. Complete variable domain (other parts from reference TRBV7-9 and TRBJ1-2): DTGVSQNPRHKITKRGQNVTFRCDPISEHNRLYWYRQTLGQGPEFLTYFQNEAQLEKSRLLSDRFSAERPKGSFSTLEIQRTEQGDSAMYLCATKGAEYGYTFGSGTRLTVV.